This TCR beta chain emerged from a study of blood T cell repertoires in COVID-19. Germline lookup yields CDR1 SEHNR and CDR2 FQNEAQ (reference sequence). The CDR3 has 15 amino acids. Trimming left V 5 bases short and J 3 bases short, with 16 bases between. This clone occurred once. Sequenced by immunoSEQ multiplex PCR; TCRdb stores in-frame clones only, minus some. The sample has 150,000 to 200,000 clones, 75% to 90% seen once. The origin of this receptor is a woman between 18 and 29 years old who had recovered from COVID-19. The V gene is TRBV7-9, the J gene TRBJ1-1, with D possibly being TRBD1 (5 bases). Sequences were obtained from PBMCs or T cells enriched from blood (not recorded which). DNA of the CDR3: TGTGCCAGCAGCCAGGGAGGGAGACCCCACACTGAAGCTTTCTTT. Translation gives CASSQGGRPHTEAFF.